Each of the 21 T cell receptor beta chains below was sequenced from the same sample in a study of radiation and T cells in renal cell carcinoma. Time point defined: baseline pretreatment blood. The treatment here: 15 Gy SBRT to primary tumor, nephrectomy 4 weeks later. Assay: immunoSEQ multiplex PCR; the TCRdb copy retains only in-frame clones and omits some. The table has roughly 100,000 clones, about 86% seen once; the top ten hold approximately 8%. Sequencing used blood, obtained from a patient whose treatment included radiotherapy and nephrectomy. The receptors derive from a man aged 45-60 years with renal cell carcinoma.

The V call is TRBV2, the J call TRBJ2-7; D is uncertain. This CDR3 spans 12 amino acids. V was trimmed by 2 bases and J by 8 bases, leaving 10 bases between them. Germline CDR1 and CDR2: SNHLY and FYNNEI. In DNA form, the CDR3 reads TGTGCCAGCAGTGAACGGCCTAGTAAGCAGTACTTC. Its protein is CASSERPSKQYF.

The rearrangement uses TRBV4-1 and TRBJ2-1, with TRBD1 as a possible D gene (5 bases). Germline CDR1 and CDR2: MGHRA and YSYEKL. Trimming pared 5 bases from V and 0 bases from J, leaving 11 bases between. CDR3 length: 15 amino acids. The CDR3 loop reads CASSSRQSSYNEQFF. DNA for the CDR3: TGCGCCAGCAGCTCGCGACAGAGCTCCTACAATGAGCAGTTCTTC.

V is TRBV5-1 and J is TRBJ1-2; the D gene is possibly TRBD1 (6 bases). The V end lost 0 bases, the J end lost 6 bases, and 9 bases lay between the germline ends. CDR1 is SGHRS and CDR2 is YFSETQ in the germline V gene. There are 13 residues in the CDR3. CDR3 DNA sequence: TGCGCCAGCAGCTTGGTACAGGGTAATGGCTACACCTTC. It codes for CASSLVQGNGYTF.

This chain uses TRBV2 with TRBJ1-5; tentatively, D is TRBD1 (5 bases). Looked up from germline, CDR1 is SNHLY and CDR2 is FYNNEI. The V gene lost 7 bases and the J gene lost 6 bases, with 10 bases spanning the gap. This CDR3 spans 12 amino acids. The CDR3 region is CASNSGPQPQHF. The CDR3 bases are TGTGCCAGCAACTCGGGGCCTCAGCCCCAGCATTTT.

The CDR3 sequence is CASSPVTGADTEAFF. DNA of the CDR3: TGTGCCAGCTCACCGGTGACAGGGGCGGACACTGAAGCTTTCTTT. V is TRBV18 and J is TRBJ1-1; the match to TRBD1 covers 8 bases. From germline, CDR1 is KGHSH and CDR2 LQKENI. V lost 3 bases and J lost 3; bases outside the gene matches: 6. CDR3 length: 15 amino acids.

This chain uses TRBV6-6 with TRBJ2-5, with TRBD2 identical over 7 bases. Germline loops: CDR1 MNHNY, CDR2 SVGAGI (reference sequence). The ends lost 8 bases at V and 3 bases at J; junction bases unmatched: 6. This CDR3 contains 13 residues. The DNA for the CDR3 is TGTGCCAGCCTCCTCGCGGGGGAAGAGACCCAGTACTTC. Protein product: CASLLAGEETQYF.

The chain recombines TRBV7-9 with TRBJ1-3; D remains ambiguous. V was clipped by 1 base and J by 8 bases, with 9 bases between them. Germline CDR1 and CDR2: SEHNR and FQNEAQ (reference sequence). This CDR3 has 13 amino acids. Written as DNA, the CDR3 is TGTGCCAGCAGCTTAGTCCTCGGAGACACCATATATTTT. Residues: CASSLVLGDTIYF.

CDR3 bases: TGTGCCAGCAGCTTCCAGGGGGCGGGGACGCAGTATTTT. The encoded protein is CASSFQGAGTQYF. The V call is TRBV7-2, the J call TRBJ2-3, with 8 nucleotides matching TRBD1. CDR3 size: 13 residues. The V gene end was trimmed by 3 bases and the J gene end by 9 bases; junction bases not matched to a gene: 5. The germline gives CDR1 SGHTA, CDR2 FQGNSA. The variable domain in full, with the rest retrieved from reference TRBV7-2 and TRBJ2-3, is GAGVSQSPSNKVTEKGKDVELRCDPISGHTALYWYRQSLGQGLEFLIYFQGNSAPDKSGLPSDRFSAERTGGSVSTLTIQRTQQEDSAVYLCASSFQGAGTQYFGPGTRLTVL.

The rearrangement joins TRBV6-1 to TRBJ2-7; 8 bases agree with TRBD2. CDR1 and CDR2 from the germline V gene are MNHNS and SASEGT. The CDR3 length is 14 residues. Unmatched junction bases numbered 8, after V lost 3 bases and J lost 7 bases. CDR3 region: CASSDSGGPEEQYF. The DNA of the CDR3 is TGTGCCAGCAGTGACTCGGGAGGGCCCGAAGAGCAGTACTTC.

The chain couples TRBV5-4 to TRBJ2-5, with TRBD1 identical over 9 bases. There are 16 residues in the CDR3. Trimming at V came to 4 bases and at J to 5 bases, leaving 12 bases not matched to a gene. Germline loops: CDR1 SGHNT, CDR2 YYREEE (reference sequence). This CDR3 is CASSPNGGTGSETQYF. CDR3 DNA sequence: TGTGCCAGCAGCCCCAACGGGGGGACAGGGTCGGAGACCCAGTACTTC. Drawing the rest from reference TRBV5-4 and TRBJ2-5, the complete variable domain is ETGVTQSPTHLIKTRGQQVTLRCSSQSGHNTVSWYQQALGQGPQFIFQYYREEENGRGNFPPRFSGLQFPNYSSELNVNALELDDSALYLCASSPNGGTGSETQYFGPGTRLLVL.

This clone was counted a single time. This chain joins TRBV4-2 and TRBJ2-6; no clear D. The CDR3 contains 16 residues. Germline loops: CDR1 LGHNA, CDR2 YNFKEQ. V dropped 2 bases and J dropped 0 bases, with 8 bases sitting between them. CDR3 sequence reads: CASSQTPSSGANVLTF. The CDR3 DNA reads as TGTGCCAGCAGCCAAACCCCCAGCTCTGGGGCCAACGTCCTGACTTTC.

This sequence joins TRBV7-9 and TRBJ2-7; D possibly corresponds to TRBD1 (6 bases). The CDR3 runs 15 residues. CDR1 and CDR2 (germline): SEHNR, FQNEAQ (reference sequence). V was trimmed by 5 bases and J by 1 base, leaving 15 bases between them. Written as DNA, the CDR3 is TGTGCCAGCAGCCCCATGGGGGCCTCATCCTACGAGCAGTACTTC. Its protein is CASSPMGASSYEQYF.

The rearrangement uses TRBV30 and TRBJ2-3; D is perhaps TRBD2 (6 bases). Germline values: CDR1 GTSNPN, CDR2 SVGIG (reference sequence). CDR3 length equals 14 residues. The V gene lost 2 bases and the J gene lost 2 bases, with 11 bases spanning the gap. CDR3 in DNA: TGTGCCTGGAGTCGTACGGGAGTCACAGATACGCAGTATTTT. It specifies CAWSRTGVTDTQYF.

This CDR3 is CAWSGRAHGYTF. The DNA of the CDR3 is TGTGCCTGGAGTGGGAGGGCCCATGGCTACACCTTC. This rearrangement joins TRBV30 to TRBJ1-2; D remains unclear. Germline CDR1 is GTSNPN and CDR2 is SVGIG (reference sequence). CDR3 length: 12 residues. Trimming took off 1 base at V and 6 bases at J, with 9 bases between the two ends. The variable domain in full, with the rest retrieved from reference TRBV30 and TRBJ1-2, is SQTIHQWPATLVQPVGSPLSLECTVEGTSNPNLYWYRQAAGRGLQLLFYSVGIGQISSEVPQNLSASRPQDRQFILSSKKLLLSDSGFYLCAWSGRAHGYTFGSGTRLTVV.

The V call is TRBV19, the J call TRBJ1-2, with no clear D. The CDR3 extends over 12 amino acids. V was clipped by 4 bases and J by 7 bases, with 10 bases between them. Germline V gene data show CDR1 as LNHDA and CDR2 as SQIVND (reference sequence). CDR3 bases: TGTGCCAGTAGTAGCGGGTTTTCTGGCTACACCTTC. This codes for CASSSGFSGYTF. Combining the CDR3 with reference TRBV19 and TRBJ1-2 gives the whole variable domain DGGITQSPKYLFRKEGQNVTLSCEQNLNHDAMYWYRQDPGQGLRLIYYSQIVNDFQKGDIAEGYSVSREKKESFPLTVTSAQKNPTAFYLCASSSGFSGYTFGSGTRLTVV.

The CDR3 spells CASSFGAGGQPQHF. The CDR3 DNA follows: TGTGCCAGCAGCTTCGGCGCAGGGGGGCAGCCCCAGCATTTT. The V gene is TRBV7-8, the J gene TRBJ1-5, with TRBD1 identical over 7 bases. The germline CDR1 and CDR2 sequences are SGHVS and FQNEAQ. The ends lost 3 bases at V and 7 bases at J; junction bases unmatched: 6. CDR3 size: 14 residues.

DNA for the CDR3: TGTGCCAGCAAGGACGGGGATTGGACAGGGGTCTATGGCTACACCTTC. Its translation: CASKDGDWTGVYGYTF. V and J are TRBV2 and TRBJ1-2; 9 bases are shared with TRBD1. V lost 7 bases to trimming and J lost 4 bases; unmatched junction nucleotides: 13. The CDR3 has 16 amino acids. Germline V lookup: CDR1 SNHLY, CDR2 FYNNEI.

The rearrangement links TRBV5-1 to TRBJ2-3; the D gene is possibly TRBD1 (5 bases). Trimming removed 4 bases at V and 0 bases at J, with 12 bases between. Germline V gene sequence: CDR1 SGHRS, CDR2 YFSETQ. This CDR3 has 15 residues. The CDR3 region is CASSLTGASTDTQYF. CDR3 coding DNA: TGCGCCAGCAGCCTTACAGGAGCTAGCACAGATACGCAGTATTTT.

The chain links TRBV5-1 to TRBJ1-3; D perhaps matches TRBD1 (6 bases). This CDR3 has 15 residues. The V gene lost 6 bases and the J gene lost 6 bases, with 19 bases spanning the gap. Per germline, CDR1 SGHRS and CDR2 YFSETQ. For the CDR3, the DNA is TGCGCCAGCAACATCGGGACAACTGCCGTAAACACCATATATTTT. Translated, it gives CASNIGTTAVNTIYF.

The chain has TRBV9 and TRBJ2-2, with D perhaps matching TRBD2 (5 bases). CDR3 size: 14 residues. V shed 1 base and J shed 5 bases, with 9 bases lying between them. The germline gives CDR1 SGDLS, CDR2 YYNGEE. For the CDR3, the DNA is TGTGCCAGCAGCGTATCCGGGGAGACCGGGGAGCTGTTTTTT. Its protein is CASSVSGETGELFF.

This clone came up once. The CDR3 loop is CAWSVGSSGTNEQFF. The CDR3 nucleotides are TGTGCCTGGAGTGTAGGATCCTCCGGAACCAATGAGCAGTTCTTC. The chain employs TRBV30 and TRBJ2-1; D gene ambiguous. The germline CDR1 and CDR2 sequences are GTSNPN and SVGIG (reference sequence). The CDR3 runs to 15 residues. The V gene lost 0 bases and the J gene lost 6 bases, with 15 bases spanning the gap.